The clone carrying this TCR beta chain was observed once. Its antigen is unidentified. From germline, CDR1 is MDHEN and CDR2 SYDVKM. Trimming stripped 9 bases from V and 2 bases from J, with 13 bases between. This CDR3 contains 14 residues. This record comes from a study of T cell responses to AZD1222 COVID-19 vaccine. Study-wide results and caveats: Clonal diversity was possibly underestimated, and white British individuals and females predominated among donors. Vaccine-related CD4 TCRs covered spike, predominating at 160-218 and 743-854.

Produced via immunoSEQ multiplex PCR; TCRdb's table is partial and in-frame only. The repertoire holds more than 35,000 clones, about 83% seen once, with roughly half in the top ten. The V call is TRBV28, the J call TRBJ2-2, with TRBD1 as a possible D gene (6 bases). The sample consisted of peripheral blood, taken on day 0 of AZD1222 vaccination. The sequence was obtained from an adult in good health. CDR3 bases: TGTGCCAGTGCGGTGGACAGAAACACCGGGGAGCTGTTTTTT. This encodes CASAVDRNTGELFF. Together with reference TRBV28 and TRBJ2-2, the CDR3 gives the full variable domain: DVKVTQSSRYLVKRTGEKVFLECVQDMDHENMFWYRQDPGLGLRLIYFSYDVKMKEKGDIPEGYSVSREKKERFSLILESASTNQTSMYLCASAVDRNTGELFFGEGSRLTVL.